This T cell receptor (beta chain) was obtained from a study of blood T cell repertoires in COVID-19 (dated by TCRdb to 2020 to 2021). As for the study more broadly: The collaborator samples originated in the United States, Italy and Spain and spanned the acute and convalescent phases of COVID-19. The material from the prospective study consisted of cDNA or gDNA derived from T cells, B-cell-depleted T cells, or PBMCs. Subjects who had been exposed to COVID-19, were actively infected with it, or had recovered from it provided the deeply sampled blood TCRbeta repertoires that made up the dataset. The repertoires were released in a freely available public database intended as a resource for research on the immune response to SARS-CoV-2. Samples were obtained from the ongoing ImmuneRACE study (first 160 participants) and from about 1,300 subjects provided by 6 global collaborators. A de-identified subject ID, COVID-19 status, age in years and sex were almost always included in the sample metadata. HLA class I and class II types, where available, came from metadata supplied by the sample provider rather than from assay-based typing. The paper as a whole reports these results and caveats: How much clinical and demographic metadata was included differed by source and by participant, and the metadata was provided uncurated.

Participants in the prospective study were aged roughly 18 to 89 years, lived in about two dozen United States geographic areas, and enrolled through a virtual design. In the prospective study, cohorts were assigned on the basis of participant-reported clinical history obtained from a screening survey and a study questionnaire. In the prospective study, whole blood, serum and a nasopharyngeal or oropharyngeal swab were collected from each participant by mobile phlebotomists. Prospective study participants could optionally give additional blood draws and questionnaires over an approximately two-month period. Blood samples from the prospective study were shipped frozen or at room temperature prior to DNA extraction. Of note for this clone: No cognate antigen has been identified for it. No base-level quality is on record; no much larger clone is a single base apart.

TCRbeta CDR3 regions were amplified from genomic DNA using the immunoSEQ Assay, a bias-controlled multiplex PCR. As for the authors' bioinformatics: The number of nucleated cells in each sample was estimated by amplification of reference gene primers within the assay. Sequence reads were collapsed and filtered to measure the absolute abundance of every unique TCRbeta CDR3 rearrangement. Productive Simpson clonality was computed per sample as the square root of Simpson's diversity index over productive rearrangements. TCRdb provides this immuneACCESS table in a form limited to in-frame rearrangements. Some clones are lacking; in checked studies, under half of them reflect an unresolved V gene, and why the rest are absent is not known. Clone size and the V and J calls come from that table; the DNA yielded D and trimming. The sample table contains over 110,000 clones; only one count was recorded for 84% of them. The biggest ten clones account for around 5.5% of the sample.

Sequences MNHEY (CDR1) and SVGEGT (CDR2) are obtained from the germline V gene. Its CDR3 holds 18 amino acids, cysteine through phenylalanine. The sequence is cut down to CDR3 DNA, 54 bases in frame from base 1. V gives up 2 bases and J gives up 2 bases, and the segment between their germline ends measures 19 bases. The chain links TRBV6-2 or TRBV6-3 with TRBJ1-5, and the D gene may be TRBD1, 6 bases matching. Material for sequencing was PBMCs or T cells enriched from blood (not recorded which). The receptor's source is a man between 40 and 49 years old with acute COVID-19. The nucleotides are TGTGCCAGCAGTTACCCAAGGTCGGGGGGCCTAGGCAATCAGCCCCAGCATTTT. It encodes CASSYPRSGGLGNQPQHF.